This TCR beta chain was captured in a study of blood T cells in healthy people across ages. Study outcomes and limitations: More naive CD4+ cells and higher diversity were found in long-lived than in aged donors. Older age coincided with a roughly linear decline in TCR beta diversity per million T cells.

This CDR3 is 14 amino acids long. The V gene lost 2 bases and the J gene lost 4 bases, with 12 bases spanning the gap. Germline CDR1 is SGHTA and CDR2 is FQGNSA. The donors, healthy Caucasians from Russia, were aged 6 to 90. This clonotype was detected once. Antigen unknown. A sample-barcoded 5' primer and a J-beta primer mix were used in a second PCR of roughly 6 to 12 cycles. Every single cDNA molecule received a tag from a template-switch adaptor with 12 random nucleotides. TCRdb redid the calling of the 5' RACE reads with MiXCR, one entry per CDR3 protein. The sample has about 900,000 distinct CDR3 sequences, around two thirds seen once.

Sequencing input: blood. The TCR was taken from a man aged 25-45 years in good health. This chain joins TRBV7-2 and TRBJ2-7, with a tentative D call TRBD2 (5 bases). The CDR3: CASSLPYPGYEQYF. DNA for the CDR3: TGTGCCAGCAGCTTACCCTACCCGGGGTACGAGCAGTACTTC.